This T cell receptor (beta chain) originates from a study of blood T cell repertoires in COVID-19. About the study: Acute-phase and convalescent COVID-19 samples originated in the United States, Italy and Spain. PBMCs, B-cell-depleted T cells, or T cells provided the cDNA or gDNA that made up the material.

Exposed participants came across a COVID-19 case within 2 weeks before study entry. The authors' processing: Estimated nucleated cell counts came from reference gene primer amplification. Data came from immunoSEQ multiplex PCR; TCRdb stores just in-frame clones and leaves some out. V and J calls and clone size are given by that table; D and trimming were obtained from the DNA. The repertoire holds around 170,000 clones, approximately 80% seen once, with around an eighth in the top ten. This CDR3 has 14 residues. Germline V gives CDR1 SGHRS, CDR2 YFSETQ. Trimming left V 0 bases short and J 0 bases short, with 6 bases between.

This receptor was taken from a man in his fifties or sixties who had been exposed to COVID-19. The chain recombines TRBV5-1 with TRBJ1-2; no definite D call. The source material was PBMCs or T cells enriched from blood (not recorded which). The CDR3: CASSLAPANYGYTF. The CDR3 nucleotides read TGCGCCAGCAGCTTGGCCCCAGCTAACTATGGCTACACCTTC.